The 16 T cell receptor beta chains below were found in one sample sequenced in a study of blood T cell repertoires in COVID-19. Data came from immunoSEQ multiplex PCR; TCRdb stores just in-frame clones and leaves some out. The repertoire includes 60,000 or so clones, 80% to 90% of them detected once, and roughly 7.7% sits in the top ten. The sequencing sample was made of peripheral blood. Receptors originate from a woman aged 70 to 79 with active COVID-19.

CDR3 sequence: CASSLVGRGYGYTF. CDR3 in DNA: TGTGCCAGCAGCTTGGTGGGCAGGGGCTATGGCTACACCTTC. V usage is TRBV5-4 and J usage is TRBJ1-2, with D tentatively TRBD1 (6 bases). The CDR3 is 14 residues long. The V and J ends lost 0 bases and 4 bases respectively, with 10 bases between them. Per the germline V gene, CDR1 is SGHNT and CDR2 is YYREEE (reference sequence).

This chain connects TRBV11-2 to TRBJ2-7; 9 bases map to TRBD2. The CDR3 is 14 amino acids. Germline trimming cut 4 bases from V and 6 bases from J; bases unmatched to any gene: 7. Germline V CDR1 and CDR2: SGHAT, FQNNGV. The CDR3, as DNA: TGTGCCAGCAGCTCTCCCCGCGGGGGGGGCGAGCAGTACTTC. This translates into CASSSPRGGGEQYF.

The chain employs TRBV10-3 and TRBJ2-7, with 8 nucleotides matching TRBD1. The CDR3 is 15 amino acids. Germline V gives CDR1 ENHRY, CDR2 SYGVKD. V was clipped by 0 bases and J by 5 bases; unmatched bases: 6. The CDR3 sequence is CAISESGTGFHEQYF. CDR3 sequence (DNA): TGTGCCATCAGTGAGTCCGGGACAGGTTTCCACGAGCAGTACTTC.

The chain combines TRBV3-1 (or the pseudogene TRBV3-2) with TRBJ1-1; D is unclear. The germline gives CDR1 LGHDT, CDR2 YNNKEL (reference sequence). The germline V and J ends were trimmed by 0 bases and 3 bases, with 14 bases remaining between them. The CDR3 totals 16 residues. CDR3 residues: CASSQDRIAMDTEAFF. In DNA form, the CDR3 reads TGTGCCAGCAGCCAAGATAGAATTGCAATGGACACTGAAGCTTTCTTT.

The gene calls are TRBV28 and TRBJ1-2; 8 nucleotides line up with TRBD1. CDR1 and CDR2 (germline): MDHEN, SYDVKM. This CDR3 spans 14 amino acids. The V segment lost 4 bases and the J segment 6 bases; nucleotides outside the gene matches: 7. CDR3 residues: CASSSFGQGHGYTF. CDR3 bases: TGTGCCAGCAGTTCATTTGGACAGGGTCATGGCTACACCTTC.

This chain uses TRBV12-3 or TRBV12-4 with TRBJ2-3, with TRBD2 as a possible D gene (5 bases). CDR3 length: 12 residues. Trimming removed 3 bases at V and 5 bases at J, with 6 bases between. The CDR3 DNA is TGTGCCAGCAGTTTCGCGGGAGATACGCAGTATTTT. Amino acid sequence: CASSFAGDTQYF.

This chain connects TRBV2 to TRBJ2-3; 7 bases are shared with TRBD2. From germline, CDR1 is SNHLY and CDR2 FYNNEI. The CDR3 length is 14 residues. Losses at the gene ends were 6 bases for V and 1 base for J; bases not matched to a gene: 4. CDR3 protein: CASRPTSGTDTQYF. CDR3 bases: TGTGCCAGCAGACCCACTAGCGGCACAGATACGCAGTATTTT.

This chain links TRBV5-4 with TRBJ1-4, with D maybe TRBD1 (5 bases). This CDR3 spans 16 amino acids. Germline V gives CDR1 SGHNT, CDR2 YYREEE (reference sequence). The V gene lost 3 bases and the J gene lost 0 bases, with 12 bases spanning the gap. DNA of the CDR3: TGTGCCAGCAGCTCTGGGGCGACCACAACTAATGAAAAACTGTTTTTT. Its translation: CASSSGATTTNEKLFF.

This CDR3 reads CASSRTLNTEAFF. The DNA for the CDR3 is TGTGCCAGCAGCCGGACTTTGAACACTGAAGCTTTCTTT. V usage is TRBV7-2 and J usage is TRBJ1-1, with D uncertain. Trimming left V 5 bases short and J 0 bases short, with 7 bases between. The germline V gene has CDR1 SGHTA and CDR2 FQGNSA. The CDR3 runs 13 residues.

V gene TRBV5-4 combines with J gene TRBJ2-1; 9 bases map to TRBD2. V trimming: 5 bases; J trimming: 6 bases; junction bases outside the gene matches: 9. The CDR3 contains 15 residues. The germline V gene encodes CDR1 SGHNT and CDR2 YYREEE (reference sequence). Here the CDR3 DNA reads TGTGCCAGCAGTCCCAGCGGGAGGATTCTCAATGAGCAGTTCTTC. Its protein product is CASSPSGRILNEQFF.

The chain employs TRBV20-1 and TRBJ2-3; 11 nucleotides line up with TRBD2. V shed 3 bases, J shed 0 bases, and the junction held 2 bases outside the gene matches. The CDR3 is 15 amino acids. Germline V gene lookup returns CDR1 DFQATT and CDR2 SNEGSKA (reference sequence). The CDR3 sequence is CSASGLAGSTDTQYF. The CDR3 DNA sequence: TGCAGTGCTAGTGGACTAGCGGGCAGCACAGATACGCAGTATTTT.

This chain uses TRBV19 with TRBJ1-1; no definite D call. Germline lookup yields CDR1 LNHDA and CDR2 SQIVND (reference sequence). The CDR3 sequence is 14 residues long. With 4 bases removed from V and 3 bases from J, the gap between germline ends came to 12 bases. The CDR3 coding sequence is TGTGCCAGTAGTAGTCCCTCTCCGTACACTGAAGCTTTCTTT. Its protein is CASSSPSPYTEAFF.

The chain uses TRBV12-3 or TRBV12-4 and TRBJ1-2, with D uncertain. V dropped 2 bases and J dropped 8 bases, with 9 bases sitting between them. The CDR3 consists of 12 residues. CDR3 DNA: TGTGCCAGCAGTTTATCGGGGTTGGGCTACACCTTC. Protein product: CASSLSGLGYTF.

V is TRBV6-2 or TRBV6-3 and J is TRBJ2-2, with 8 bases that match TRBD2. From germline, CDR1 is MNHEY and CDR2 SVGEGT. The length of the CDR3 is 16 residues. V gave up 0 bases and J gave up 3 bases; unmatched junction bases: 3. The CDR3 nucleotides are TGTGCCAGCAGTTACTCGGCGGGAGGAGACACCGGGGAGCTGTTTTTT. It specifies CASSYSAGGDTGELFF.

The chain is built from TRBV3-1 (or the pseudogene TRBV3-2) and TRBJ2-1; TRBD2 agrees at 16 bases. Trimming at V came to 4 bases and at J to 8 bases, leaving 8 bases not matched to a gene. The CDR3 consists of 17 residues. Germline V gene sequence: CDR1 LGHDT, CDR2 YNNKEL (reference sequence). The CDR3 sequence is CASSLGTSGRAGDEQFF. DNA for the CDR3: TGTGCCAGCAGCCTCGGGACTAGCGGGAGGGCGGGCGATGAGCAGTTCTTC.

The rearrangement uses TRBV6-6 and TRBJ1-5; D call uncertain. Trimming left V 7 bases short and J 5 bases short, with 15 bases between. This CDR3 has 14 amino acids. Germline CDR1 and CDR2: MNHNY and SVGAGI (reference sequence). The DNA of the CDR3 is TGTGCCAGCACCGCATCAGGTTTTTATCAGCCCCAGCATTTT. Translating it yields CASTASGFYQPQHF.